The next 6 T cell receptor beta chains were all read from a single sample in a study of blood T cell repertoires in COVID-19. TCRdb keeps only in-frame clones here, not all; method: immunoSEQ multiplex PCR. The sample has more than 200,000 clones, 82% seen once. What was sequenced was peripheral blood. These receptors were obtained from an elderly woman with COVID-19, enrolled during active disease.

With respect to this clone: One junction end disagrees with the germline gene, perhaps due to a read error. The CDR3 spells CASSLLRDGPNF. The CDR3 coding sequence is TGTGCCAGCAGTTTATTGCGGGACGGACCGAATTTT. This chain links TRBV28 with TRBJ1-5, with D tentatively TRBD1 (5 bases). This CDR3 has 12 residues. Germline loops: CDR1 MDHEN, CDR2 SYDVKM.

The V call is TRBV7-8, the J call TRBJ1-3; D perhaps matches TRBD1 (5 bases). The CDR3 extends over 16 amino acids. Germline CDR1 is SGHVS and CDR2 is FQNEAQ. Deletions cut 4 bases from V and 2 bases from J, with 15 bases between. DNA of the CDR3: TGTGCCAGCAGCTCCTCTCGGGGGTCTCCTGGAAACACCATATATTTT. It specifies CASSSSRGSPGNTIYF.

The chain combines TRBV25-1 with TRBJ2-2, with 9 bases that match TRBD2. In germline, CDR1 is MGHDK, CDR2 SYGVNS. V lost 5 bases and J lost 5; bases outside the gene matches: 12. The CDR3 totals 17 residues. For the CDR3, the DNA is TGTGCCAGCAGTCCGACGCCTAGCGGGGCGCCTACCGGGGAGCTGTTTTTT. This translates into CASSPTPSGAPTGELFF.

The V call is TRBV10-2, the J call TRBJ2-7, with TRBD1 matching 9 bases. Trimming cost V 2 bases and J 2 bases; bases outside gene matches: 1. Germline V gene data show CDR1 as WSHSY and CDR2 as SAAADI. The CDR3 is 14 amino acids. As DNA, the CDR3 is TGCGCCAGCAGTGAGAACAGGGGGCCCTACGAGCAGTACTTC. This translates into CASSENRGPYEQYF.

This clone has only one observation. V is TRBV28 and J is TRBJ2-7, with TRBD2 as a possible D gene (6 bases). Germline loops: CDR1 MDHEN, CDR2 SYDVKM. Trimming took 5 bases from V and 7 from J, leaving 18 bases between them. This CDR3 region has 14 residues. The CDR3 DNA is TGTGCCAGCAGTCTTAATTTGGGGGGAAGGGAGCAGTACTTC. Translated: CASSLNLGGREQYF. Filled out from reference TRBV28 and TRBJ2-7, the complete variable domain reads DVKVTQSSRYLVKRTGEKVFLECVQDMDHENMFWYRQDPGLGLRLIYFSYDVKMKEKGDIPEGYSVSREKKERFSLILESASTNQTSMYLCASSLNLGGREQYFGPGTRLTVT.

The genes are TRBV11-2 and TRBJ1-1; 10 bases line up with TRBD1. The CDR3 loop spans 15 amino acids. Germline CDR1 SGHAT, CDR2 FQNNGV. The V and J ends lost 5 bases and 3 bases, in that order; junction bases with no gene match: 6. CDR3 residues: CASSPHGTGDTEAFF. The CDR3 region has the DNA TGTGCCAGCAGCCCACACGGGACAGGGGACACTGAAGCTTTCTTT. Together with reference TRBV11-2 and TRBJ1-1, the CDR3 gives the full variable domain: EAGVAQSPRYKIIEKRQSVAFWCNPISGHATLYWYQQILGQGPKLLIQFQNNGVVDDSQLPKDRFSAERLKGVDSTLKIQPAKLEDSAVYLCASSPHGTGDTEAFFGQGTRLTVV.